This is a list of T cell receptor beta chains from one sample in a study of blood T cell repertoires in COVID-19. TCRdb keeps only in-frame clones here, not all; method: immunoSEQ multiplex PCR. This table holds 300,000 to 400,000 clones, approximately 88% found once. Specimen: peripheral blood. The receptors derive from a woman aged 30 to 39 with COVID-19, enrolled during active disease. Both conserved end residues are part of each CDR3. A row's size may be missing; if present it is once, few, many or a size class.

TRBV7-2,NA,CASKRTQTQDNSPLHF
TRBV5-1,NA,CASSFIPGLTNTEAFF
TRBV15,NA,CATSRTLTGRNEKLFF
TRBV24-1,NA,CATSDGDRGFYGYTF
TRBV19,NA,CASSDGTSGGYTF
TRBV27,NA,CASRQSSYNEQFF
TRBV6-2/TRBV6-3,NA,CASSTAGEYGYTF
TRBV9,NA,CASSGSDRSGGELFF
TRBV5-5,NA,CASSDGRAWGNTIYF
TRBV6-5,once,CASRRDRGDGYTF
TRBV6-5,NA,CASSTSSTGELFF
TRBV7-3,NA,CASSLTGSGSPLHF
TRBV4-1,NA,CASSSIGGQNTEAFF
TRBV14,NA,CASSRGREGVYGYTF
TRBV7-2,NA,CASSPGQATRDTQYF
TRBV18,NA,CASSPGQGVSYEQYF
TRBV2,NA,CASSGQGGKTEAFF
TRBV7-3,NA,CASSSESGVTETQYF
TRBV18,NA,CASSPGRNTEAFF
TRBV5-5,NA,CASSPPSGKHSNQPQHF
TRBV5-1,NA,CASSLGARTGANYGYTF
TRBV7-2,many,CASSFQSGTGRNEQYF
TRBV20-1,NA,CSASDPGSVGYTF
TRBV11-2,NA,CASSGQGGFYGYTF
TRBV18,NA,CASSRDSHNSPLHF
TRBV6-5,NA,CASTKPSQGEQYF
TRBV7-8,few,CASSLGPGGYTF
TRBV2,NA,CASSGGQYGYTF
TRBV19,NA,CASSIGAHSYEQYF
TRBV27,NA,CASSLLGDSDPDTQYF
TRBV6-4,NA,CASKEWASETGELFF
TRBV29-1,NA,CSARVRGGEEQYF
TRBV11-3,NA,CASSLGATSLGEQFF
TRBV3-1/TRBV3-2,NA,CASSSGVGLAAEDTQYF
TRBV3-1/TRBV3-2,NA,CASSQEETSTDTQYF
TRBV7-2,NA,CASSPGTRFEAFF
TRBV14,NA,CASSPALANTGELFF
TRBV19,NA,CASSIRTGDAEAFF
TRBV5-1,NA,CASSLGQGESPLHF